What follows are 17 T cell receptor beta chains derived from one specimen sequenced in a study of blood T cells in healthy people across ages. Together with a sample-barcoded 5' primer, a J-beta primer mix was included in a second PCR lasting about 7 to 12 cycles. Via MiXCR, TCRdb re-called the 5' RACE reads, giving one row per CDR3 protein. This sample has 600,000 to 650,000 distinct CDR3 sequences, with approximately 50% found just once. The specimen was blood. These receptors came from a man aged 55-75 years in good health.

The chain joins TRBV9 to TRBJ2-1, with 10 bases lining up with TRBD2. This CDR3 spans 17 amino acids. V gave up 4 bases and J gave up 7 bases; unmatched junction bases: 14. Germline V gene data show CDR1 as SGDLS and CDR2 as YYNGEE. The CDR3 DNA is TGTGCCAGCAGCCCCCGGTTAGCGGGGGGATCTAGGAATGAGCAGTTCTTC. Encoded protein: CASSPRLAGGSRNEQFF.

The rearrangement uses TRBV11-1 and TRBJ2-5; TRBD2 agrees at 11 bases. The J segment lost 4 bases and the V segment lost 3 bases, leaving 4 bases of the junction unmatched. The CDR3 contains 15 residues. The germline V gene encodes CDR1 SGHAT and CDR2 FQDESV (reference sequence). Here the CDR3 reads CASSFGGTSGETQYF. CDR3 sequence (DNA): TGTGCCAGCAGCTTTGGGGGGACTAGCGGAGAGACCCAGTACTTC.

This sequence joins TRBV10-3 and TRBJ1-2; D is undetermined. The CDR3 contains 13 residues. Per the germline V gene, CDR1 is ENHRY and CDR2 is SYGVKD. V was pared by 6 bases and J by 7 bases, with 15 bases between. The CDR3 region has the DNA TGTGCCATCAGGGACGAACTTCCGAGTGGCTACACCTTC. It is translated as CAIRDELPSGYTF.

In regard to this clonotype: This may be a read error, as it is one base from a much larger clone. The V call is TRBV5-1, the J call TRBJ2-1; the match to TRBD1 covers 9 bases. The end of the DNA aligns better with TRBJ2-7, so the J call may be wrong. Germline CDR1 is SGHRS and CDR2 is YFSETQ. The CDR3 sequence is 15 residues long. The CDR3 protein is CASSLGTGDYNEQYF. CDR3 coding DNA: TGCGCCAGCAGCTTGGGGACAGGGGACTACAATGAGCAGTACTTC.

V usage is TRBV10-3 and J usage is TRBJ2-2, with 8 bases lining up with TRBD1. V gave up 6 bases and J gave up 3 bases; unmatched junction bases: 6. This CDR3 has 15 amino acids. The germline gives CDR1 ENHRY, CDR2 SYGVKD. CDR3 coding DNA: TGTGCCATCAGGCAGGACAGGGCCGACACCGGGGAGCTGTTTTTT. Residues: CAIRQDRADTGELFF.

The chain has TRBV25-1 and TRBJ1-2, with 9 bases fitting TRBD1. The J segment lost 7 bases and the V segment lost 5 bases, leaving 8 bases of the junction unmatched. This CDR3 region has 14 residues. CDR1 is MGHDK and CDR2 is SYGVNS in the germline V gene. This chain's CDR3 is CASSMDRGGSGYTF. The CDR3 coding sequence is TGTGCCAGCAGTATGGACAGGGGCGGTTCTGGCTACACCTTC.

There are a few counts of this clonotype. In DNA form, the CDR3 reads TGTGCCAGCAGTTCCCAGTTGGGGGCCAAAAACATTCAGTACTTC. Translation: CASSSQLGAKNIQYF. The chain joins TRBV28 to TRBJ2-4; D gene unclear. Trimming removed 4 bases at V and 1 base at J, with 11 bases between. Germline V gives CDR1 MDHEN, CDR2 SYDVKM. The CDR3 covers 15 residues.

This clonotype was detected a few times. The chain uses TRBV4-1 and TRBJ2-7, with 10 bases lining up with TRBD2. Germline V CDR1 and CDR2: MGHRA, YSYEKL. CDR3 size: 14 residues. V shed 5 bases, J shed 3 bases, and the junction held 4 bases outside the gene matches. The CDR3 DNA is TGCGCCAGCAGCAAACTAGCGGGGTACTACGAGCAGTACTTC. Translated, it gives CASSKLAGYYEQYF.

This clonotype has a handful of counts. The chain uses TRBV28 and TRBJ1-2; 7 nucleotides line up with TRBD1. This CDR3 region has 14 residues. V was clipped by 4 bases and J by 7 bases; unmatched bases: 9. The germline V gene encodes CDR1 MDHEN and CDR2 SYDVKM. The CDR3 spells CASSSRQGEPGYTF. The DNA for the CDR3 is TGTGCCAGCAGTTCCAGACAGGGAGAACCTGGCTACACCTTC.

V gene TRBV7-2 combines with J gene TRBJ2-5; D is unresolved. The DNA end favors TRBJ2-7, so the J call may be wrong. There are 14 residues in the CDR3. Germline assignment: CDR1 SGHTA and CDR2 FQGNSA. The CDR3, as DNA: TGTGCCAGCAGCTTATCCCCTAGTTCGGGCGAGCAGTACTTC. This sequence encodes CASSLSPSSGEQYF.

This clonotype was counted between two and nine times. The chain has TRBV2 and TRBJ2-1; TRBD1 matches 8 bases. The V gene's germline CDR1 is SNHLY and CDR2 FYNNEI. The CDR3 extends over 14 amino acids. The ends lost 5 bases at V and 6 bases at J; junction bases unmatched: 6. The CDR3 coding sequence is TGTGCCAGCAGTTCGGTCGGGACAGGCAATGAGCAGTTCTTC. Translated: CASSSVGTGNEQFF.

This clonotype occurred a few times. J is TRBJ2-7 and V is TRBV27; tentatively, D is TRBD1 or TRBD2 (6 bases each). Trimming removed 8 bases at V and 2 bases at J, with 16 bases between. The CDR3 runs 14 residues. CDR1 and CDR2 from the germline V gene are MNHEY and SMNVEV (reference sequence). The CDR3 loop reads CASRKRGEAYEQYF. The CDR3 nucleotides are TGTGCCAGCCGAAAAAGGGGGGAGGCCTACGAGCAGTACTTC.

V is TRBV12-3 or TRBV12-4 and J is TRBJ2-1; D perhaps matches TRBD1 (6 bases). V was clipped by 6 bases and J by 4 bases, with 10 bases between them. The CDR3 is made up of 13 amino acids. CDR3 sequence (DNA): TGTGCCAGCAGGCCACAGGGATACAATGAGCAGTTCTTC. Its protein is CASRPQGYNEQFF.

The chain recombines TRBV7-2 with TRBJ2-1, with D possibly matching TRBD2 (7 bases). The germline V gene encodes CDR1 SGHTA and CDR2 FQGNSA. V shed 1 base and J shed 0 bases, with 13 bases lying between them. This CDR3 region has 17 residues. The CDR3 here is CASSLDGGPASYNEQFF. In DNA, the CDR3 is TGTGCCAGCAGCTTAGACGGGGGGCCGGCCTCCTACAATGAGCAGTTCTTC.

The chain's CDR3 is CASSFSAWDSLGWNEQYF. The CDR3, as DNA: TGTGCCAGCAGCTTCTCCGCCTGGGACAGCCTGGGTTGGAACGAGCAGTACTTC. The gene calls are TRBV7-6 and TRBJ2-7; TRBD1 agrees at 7 bases. The CDR3 contains 18 residues. The V gene's germline CDR1 is SGHVS and CDR2 FNYEAQ. V gave up 3 bases and J gave up 5 bases; unmatched junction bases: 19.

Details on this clonotype: Germline and junction disagree at one end, which may indicate a read error. The chain links TRBV27 to TRBJ1-6, with no clear D. The CDR3 contains 15 residues. Per the germline V gene, CDR1 is MNHEY and CDR2 is SMNVEV (reference sequence). The CDR3 sequence: CASSPFMNPYSPLHF. CDR3 nucleotides: TGTGCTAGCAGTCCCTTCATGAACCCTTATTCACCCCTCCACTTT.

Comments on this clonotype: Given a much more abundant clone one base away, this may be a read error. The chain recombines TRBV12-3 or TRBV12-4 with TRBJ2-1, with TRBD2 matching over 9 bases. Germline trimming cut 6 bases from V and 13 bases from J; bases unmatched to any gene: 16. There are 15 residues in the CDR3. In DNA form, the CDR3 reads TGTGCCAGCAGCTACTTTAGCGGGGGCAAGGAGACCCAGTTCTTC. This translates into CASSYFSGGKETQFF.